Sequencing of this T cell receptor beta chain was carried out in a study of cytomegalovirus exposure and HLA in healthy donors. Findings and caveats of the study: Later on, analysis showed that most CMV-associated TCR beta chains appeared to be HLA-restricted.

With respect to this clone: The antigen is not known.

This CDR3 is built from 14 residues. CDR1 is SGDLS and CDR2 is YYNGEE in the germline V gene. V was cut by 0 bases and J by 0 bases, with 5 bases left in between. PCR employed 60 Vbeta and 13 Jbeta primers. The assay was immunoSEQ multiplex PCR, and TCRdb's table has in-frame clones only and misses some. Seen here are 150,000 to 200,000 clones, around 80% observed once, and the top ten hold just under 5%. The receptor comes from a male donor in good health and CMV-seronegative. V usage is TRBV9 and J usage is TRBJ2-3; D is unclear. Source material: PBMCs. For the CDR3, the DNA is TGTGCCAGCAGCGTAGGGAGAAGCACAGATACGCAGTATTTT. It encodes CASSVGRSTDTQYF. Variable domain in full (rest from reference TRBV9 and TRBJ2-3): DSGVTQTPKHLITATGQRVTLRCSPRSGDLSVYWYQQSLDQGLQFLIQYYNGEERAKGNILERFSAQQFPDLHSELNLSSLELGDSALYFCASSVGRSTDTQYFGPGTRLTVL.